The present T cell receptor (beta chain) was sequenced within a study of CD8 T cells in ankylosing spondylitis (dated by TCRdb to between 2016 and 2019). For context, the study as a whole: The study set out to find disease-linked TCR variants by profiling T cell receptor beta repertoires in ankylosing spondylitis patients and healthy donors. Samples of peripheral blood were taken, and for ankylosing spondylitis patients, synovial fluid was collected as well. In total, the full study cohort was made up of roughly 110 healthy donors and approximately 27 ankylosing spondylitis patients.

Many counts were recorded for this clonotype. Which antigen it targets is not known. No clone much larger than this one lies a single base away; base qualities are absent. The run used an Illumina HiSeq 2500. TCR beta libraries were prepared by quantitative 5'-RACE with molecular barcodes. The study's own analysis went as follows. Disease-linked TCR variants were identified with a new computational method built on a probabilistic model of VDJ rearrangement. TCRdb applied fastp at Q25 and MiXCR to the public reads, then kept only in-frame beta chains. Each entry merges the rows of one CDR3 protein and shows their most common DNA and genes. TCRdb assigned the V and J calls; the authors' analysis was not used. The sample table contains under 250,000 distinct CDR3 sequences; only one count was recorded for 8% to 9% of them. Clones ranked in the top ten supply 4.5% to 5% of the sample. What the authors observed across the whole study: Some TCR beta motif variants had previously been reported in synovial fluid and blood of reactive arthritis patients, which suggested common disease-initiation mechanisms. A CD8+ phenotype was shown by the disease-linked clones, which were found at relatively low frequencies in peripheral blood. Blood from ankylosing spondylitis patients appeared to be characterized by a TCR beta motif composed of eight highly homologous amino acid variants. The disease-linked clones were reported as significantly enriched in matched synovial fluid samples from ankylosing spondylitis patients.

The specimen sequenced was blood, either unsorted or a sorted T cell fraction (not recorded which). The origin of this receptor is a female donor with ankylosing spondylitis or in good health (not recorded which).

Here is the DNA: TGTGCCAGCAGCTTAGCCAGGCGGACATATAGCAATCAGCCCCAGCATTTT. The translation is CASSLARRTYSNQPQHF. The chain links TRBV11-1 with TRBJ1-5; the best D guess is TRBD1, with 5 bases matching. V is shortened by 0 bases, J by 0 bases, and the region joining them spans 12 bases. The CDR3 measures 17 amino acids from cysteine to phenylalanine. Solely the CDR3 DNA is kept, with 51 bases framed from the first base. The germline V gene (reference sequence) provides CDR1 SGHAT and CDR2 FQDESV. This CDR3, with the reference TRBV11-1 and TRBJ1-5 proteins standing in past its ends, gives the full variable domain EAEVAQSPRYKITEKSQAVAFWCDPISGHATLYWYRQILGQGPELLVQFQDESVVDDSQLPKDRFSAERLKGVDSTLKIQPAELGDSAMYLCASSLARRTYSNQPQHFGDGTRLSIL.